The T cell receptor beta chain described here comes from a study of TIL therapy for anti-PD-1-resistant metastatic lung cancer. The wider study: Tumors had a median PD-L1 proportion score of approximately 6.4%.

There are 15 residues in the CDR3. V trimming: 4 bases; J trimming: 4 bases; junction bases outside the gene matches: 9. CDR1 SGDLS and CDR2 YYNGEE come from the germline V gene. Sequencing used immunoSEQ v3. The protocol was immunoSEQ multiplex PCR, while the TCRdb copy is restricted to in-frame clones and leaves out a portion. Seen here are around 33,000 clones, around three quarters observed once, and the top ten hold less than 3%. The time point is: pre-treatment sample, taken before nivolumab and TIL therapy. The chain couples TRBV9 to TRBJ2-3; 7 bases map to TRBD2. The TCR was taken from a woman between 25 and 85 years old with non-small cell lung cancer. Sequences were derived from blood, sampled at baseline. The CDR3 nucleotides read TGTGCCAGCAGCCCAAATCCTAGCGGCGCAGATACGCAGTATTTT. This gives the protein CASSPNPSGADTQYF.